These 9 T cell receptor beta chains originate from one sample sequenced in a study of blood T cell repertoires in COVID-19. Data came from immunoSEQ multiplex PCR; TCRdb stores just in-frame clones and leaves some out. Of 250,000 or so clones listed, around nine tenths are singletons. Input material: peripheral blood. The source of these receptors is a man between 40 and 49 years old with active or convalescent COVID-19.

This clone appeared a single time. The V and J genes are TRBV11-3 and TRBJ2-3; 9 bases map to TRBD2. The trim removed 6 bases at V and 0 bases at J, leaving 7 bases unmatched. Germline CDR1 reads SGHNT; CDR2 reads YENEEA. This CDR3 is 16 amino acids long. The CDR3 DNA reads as TGTGCCAGCAGAACCGGGACTAGCAGAAGCACAGATACGCAGTATTTT. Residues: CASRTGTSRSTDTQYF. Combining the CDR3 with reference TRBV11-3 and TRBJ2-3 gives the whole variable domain EAGVVQSPRYKIIEKKQPVAFWCNPISGHNTLYWYLQNLGQGPELLIRYENEEAVDDSQLPKDRFSAERLKGVDSTLKIQPAELGDSAVYLCASRTGTSRSTDTQYFGPGTRLTVL.

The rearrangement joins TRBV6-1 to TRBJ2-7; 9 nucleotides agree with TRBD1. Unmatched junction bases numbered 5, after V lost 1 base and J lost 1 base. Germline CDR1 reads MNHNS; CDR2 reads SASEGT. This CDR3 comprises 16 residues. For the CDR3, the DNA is TGTGCCAGCAGTGAAGGGAGGGGACAGGGATCCTACGAGCAGTACTTC. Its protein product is CASSEGRGQGSYEQYF.

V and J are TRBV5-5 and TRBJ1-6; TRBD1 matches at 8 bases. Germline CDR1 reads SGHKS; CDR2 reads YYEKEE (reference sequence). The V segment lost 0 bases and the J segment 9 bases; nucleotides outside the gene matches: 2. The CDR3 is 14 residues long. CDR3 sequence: CASSLVQGGSPLHF. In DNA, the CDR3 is TGTGCCAGCAGCTTGGTACAGGGGGGTTCACCCCTCCACTTT. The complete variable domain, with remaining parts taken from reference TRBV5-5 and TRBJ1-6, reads DAGVTQSPTHLIKTRGQQVTLRCSPISGHKSVSWYQQVLGQGPQFIFQYYEKEERGRGNFPDRFSARQFPNYSSELNVNALLLGDSALYLCASSLVQGGSPLHFGNGTRLTVT.

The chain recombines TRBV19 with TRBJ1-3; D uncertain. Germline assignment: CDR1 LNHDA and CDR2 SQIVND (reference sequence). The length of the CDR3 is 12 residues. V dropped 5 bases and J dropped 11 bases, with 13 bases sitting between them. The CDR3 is CASSPIATPIYF. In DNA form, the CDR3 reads TGTGCCAGTAGTCCTATAGCGACGCCCATATATTTT.

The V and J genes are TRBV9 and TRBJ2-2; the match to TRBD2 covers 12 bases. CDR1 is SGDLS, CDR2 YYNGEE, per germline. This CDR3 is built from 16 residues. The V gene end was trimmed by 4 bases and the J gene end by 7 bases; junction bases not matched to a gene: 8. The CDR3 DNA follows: TGTGCCAGCAGCCCCCGACTAGCGGGGGCGGGCGGGGAGCTGTTTTTT. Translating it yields CASSPRLAGAGGELFF.

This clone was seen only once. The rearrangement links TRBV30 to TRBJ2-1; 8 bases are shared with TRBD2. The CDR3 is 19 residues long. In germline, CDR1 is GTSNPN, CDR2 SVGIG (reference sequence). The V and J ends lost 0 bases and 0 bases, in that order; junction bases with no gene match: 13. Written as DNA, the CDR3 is TGTGCCTGGAGTGTTGAGTATAGTCTGAGCGGGAGCTCCTACAATGAGCAGTTCTTC. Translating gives CAWSVEYSLSGSSYNEQFF.

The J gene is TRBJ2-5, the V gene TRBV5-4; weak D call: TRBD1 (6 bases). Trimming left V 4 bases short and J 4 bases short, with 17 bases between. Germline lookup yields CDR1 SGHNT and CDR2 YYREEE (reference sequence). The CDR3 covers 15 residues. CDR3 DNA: TGTGCCAGCAGCACGAGGGACAACCGAGCAGAGACCCAGTACTTC. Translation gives CASSTRDNRAETQYF.

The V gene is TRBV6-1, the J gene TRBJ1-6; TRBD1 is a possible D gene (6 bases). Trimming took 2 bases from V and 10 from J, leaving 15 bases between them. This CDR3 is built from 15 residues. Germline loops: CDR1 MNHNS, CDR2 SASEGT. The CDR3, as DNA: TGTGCCAGCAGTGAAAGACAGGAGACGTGGTCACCCCTCCACTTT. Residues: CASSERQETWSPLHF.

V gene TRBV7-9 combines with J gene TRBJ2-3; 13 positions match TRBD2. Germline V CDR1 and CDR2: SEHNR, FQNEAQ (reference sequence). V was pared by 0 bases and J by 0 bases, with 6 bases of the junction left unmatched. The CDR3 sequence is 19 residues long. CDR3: CASSLAELAGGPSTDTQYF. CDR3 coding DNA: TGTGCCAGCAGCTTAGCGGAACTAGCGGGGGGGCCGAGCACAGATACGCAGTATTTT. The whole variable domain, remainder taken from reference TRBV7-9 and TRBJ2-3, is DTGVSQNPRHKITKRGQNVTFRCDPISEHNRLYWYRQTLGQGPEFLTYFQNEAQLEKSRLLSDRFSAERPKGSFSTLEIQRTEQGDSAMYLCASSLAELAGGPSTDTQYFGPGTRLTVL.